These 26 T cell receptor beta chains share one sample of origin, sequenced in a study of T cells after yellow fever vaccination. One entry per CDR3 protein results from TCRdb running MiXCR on the 5' RACE reads. The data contain hundreds of thousands of distinct CDR3 sequences, 12% of them seen just once; the ten biggest clones take up about 15%. Sample: PBMCs, taken on the day of the yellow fever booster vaccination. The receptors were gathered from a young man who received the YFV17D yellow fever vaccine.

This rearrangement joins TRBV5-1 to TRBJ2-3, with 16 positions matching TRBD2. The CDR3 has 18 residues. V trimming: 5 bases; J trimming: 1 base; junction bases outside the gene matches: 7. Germline CDR1 and CDR2: SGHRS and YFSETQ. The CDR3 nucleotides read TGCGCCAGCAGGTCGGGACTAGCGGGAGGGCCTGGCACAGATACGCAGTATTTT. It yields the protein CASRSGLAGGPGTDTQYF.

This clonotype turned up a few times. V is TRBV12-3 or TRBV12-4 and J is TRBJ2-7, with 8 bases identical to TRBD1. V shed 5 bases, J shed 4 bases, and the junction held 10 bases outside the gene matches. The length of the CDR3 is 15 residues. The CDR3 reads CASSPGQGMNYEQYF. CDR3 DNA: TGTGCCAGCAGTCCAGGACAGGGTATGAATTACGAGCAGTACTTC.

This clonotype was counted between two and nine times. This chain connects TRBV12-3 or TRBV12-4 to TRBJ2-2; 7 bases line up with TRBD2. With V trimmed by 2 bases and J by 0 bases, 3 bases remained unmatched. This CDR3 has 16 amino acids. The CDR3 DNA follows: TGTGCCAGCAGTTTACTGCGGGAGTCGAACACCGGGGAGCTGTTTTTT. This sequence encodes CASSLLRESNTGELFF.

V is TRBV7-8 and J is TRBJ2-1; TRBD1 might be the D (6 bases). CDR1 and CDR2 (germline): SGHVS, FQNEAQ. This CDR3 region has 17 residues. Between the trimmed V and J ends, which lost 5 bases and 2 bases, there was a span of 19 bases. Here the CDR3 reads CASSIPGHPATYNEQFF. The CDR3 DNA follows: TGTGCCAGCAGCATACCGGGACATCCAGCGACCTACAATGAGCAGTTCTTC. The complete variable domain, with remaining parts taken from reference TRBV7-8 and TRBJ2-1, reads GAGVSQSPRYKVAKRGQDVALRCDPISGHVSLFWYQQALGQGPEFLTYFQNEAQLDKSGLPSDRFFAERPEGSVSTLKIQRTQQEDSAVYLCASSIPGHPATYNEQFFGPGTRLTVL.

The V gene is TRBV29-1, the J gene TRBJ2-3; 9 nucleotides align to TRBD1. The V gene end was trimmed by 3 bases and the J gene end by 4 bases; junction bases not matched to a gene: 8. This CDR3 is 15 amino acids long. Germline V lookup: CDR1 SQVTM, CDR2 ANQGSEA. CDR3 nucleotide sequence: TGCAGCGTTGACCTCCTGGACAGGGGATCAGATACGCAGTATTTT. It is translated as CSVDLLDRGSDTQYF.

Only a few counts were recorded for this clonotype. V and J are TRBV28 and TRBJ2-7; tentatively, D is TRBD2 (5 bases). Trimming cost V 8 bases and J 1 base, with 21 bases left between them. The length of the CDR3 is 16 residues. CDR1 is MDHEN and CDR2 is SYDVKM in the germline V gene. CDR3 sequence reads: CASASPYAPGSYEQYF. CDR3 bases: TGTGCCAGCGCTTCGCCCTACGCCCCGGGGTCCTACGAGCAGTACTTC.

The rearrangement joins TRBV28 to TRBJ2-5, with TRBD2 matching 7 bases. The germline V gene encodes CDR1 MDHEN and CDR2 SYDVKM. Trimming took 6 bases from V and 4 from J; bases not matched to a gene: 11. This CDR3 contains 15 residues. The CDR3: CASSLKWTRRETQYF. The CDR3, as DNA: TGTGCCAGCAGCCTTAAATGGACTAGACGAGAGACCCAGTACTTC.

CDR3 residues: CASSYLSKTESPQHF. CDR3 DNA: TGTGCCAGCAGTTACCTCTCTAAGACGGAGTCGCCCCAGCATTTT. The chain couples TRBV6-2 or TRBV6-3 to TRBJ1-5; D not resolved. The CDR3 spans 15 residues. V was pared by 2 bases and J by 9 bases, with 17 bases between. Germline V gene sequence: CDR1 MNHEY, CDR2 SVGEGT.

This clonotype has just a few counts. The V and J genes are TRBV18 and TRBJ2-3; possibly TRBD1 for D (5 bases). The CDR3 is 14 residues long. CDR1 KGHSH and CDR2 LQKENI come from the germline V gene. V gave up 3 bases and J gave up 2 bases, with 9 bases separating them. The CDR3 sequence: CASSPLGATDTQYF. As DNA, the CDR3 is TGTGCCAGCTCACCCCTTGGGGCCACAGATACGCAGTATTTT.

This clonotype was counted only a few times. V gene TRBV30 combines with J gene TRBJ2-5; either TRBD1 or TRBD2 may supply D (5 bases each). The CDR3 extends over 14 amino acids. V shed 3 bases and J shed 2 bases, with 13 bases lying between them. Germline CDR1 GTSNPN, CDR2 SVGIG (reference sequence). CDR3: CAWSEWDGQETQYF. The CDR3 DNA reads as TGTGCCTGGAGCGAATGGGACGGGCAAGAGACCCAGTACTTC.

The chain uses TRBV20-1 and TRBJ1-6; D possibly corresponds to TRBD1 (5 bases). V was pared by 3 bases and J by 7 bases, with 7 bases between. The CDR3 sequence is 12 residues long. The germline CDR1 and CDR2 sequences are DFQATT and SNEGSKA (reference sequence). CDR3 protein: CSAREGNSPLHF. CDR3 DNA sequence: TGCAGTGCTAGGGAGGGGAATTCACCCCTCCACTTT.

This clonotype was counted a few times. The chain has TRBV5-1 and TRBJ2-4; D call uncertain. Germline loops: CDR1 SGHRS, CDR2 YFSETQ. The CDR3 runs 15 residues. V lost 1 base and J 9 bases, leaving 17 bases between the germline ends. The CDR3, as DNA: TGCGCCAGCAGCTTGTGGGCAGCCAAAAACCCCATTCAGTACTTC. Protein: CASSLWAAKNPIQYF.

This clonotype has a count of ten or more. The chain combines TRBV5-8 with TRBJ2-5, with D tentatively TRBD1 (5 bases). CDR3 size: 13 residues. Looked up from germline, CDR1 is SGHTS and CDR2 is YDEGEE. Trimming took off 1 base at V and 4 bases at J, with 8 bases between the two ends. The CDR3 region has the DNA TGTGCCAGCAGCTTGCTAGGGGTAGAGACCCAGTACTTC. Translating it yields CASSLLGVETQYF.

This clonotype was detected a few times. This chain connects TRBV11-2 to TRBJ2-7; the D is unclear. Between the trimmed V and J ends, which lost 1 base and 3 bases, there was a span of 10 bases. In germline, CDR1 is SGHAT, CDR2 FQNNGV. The CDR3 runs 14 residues. The CDR3 DNA follows: TGTGCCAGCAGCTTAGTTCCTCTCCACTACGAGCAGTACTTC. Amino acid sequence: CASSLVPLHYEQYF.

Only a few counts were recorded for this clonotype. The chain is built from TRBV15 and TRBJ2-5; D gene ambiguous. With 6 bases removed from V and 2 bases from J, the gap between germline ends came to 10 bases. The CDR3 is 13 residues long. CDR1 is LNHNV and CDR2 is YYDKDF in the germline V gene (reference sequence). The CDR3 region is CATSVAIQETQYF. DNA of the CDR3: TGTGCCACCAGTGTAGCAATACAAGAGACCCAGTACTTC.

V usage is TRBV5-6 and J usage is TRBJ2-7; TRBD1 matches at 9 bases. Unmatched junction bases numbered 9, after V lost 0 bases and J lost 2 bases. The length of the CDR3 is 17 residues. The V gene's germline CDR1 is SGHDT and CDR2 YYEEEE. The CDR3 sequence is CASSLVGYRGLPYEQYF. In DNA form, the CDR3 reads TGTGCCAGCAGCTTGGTGGGATACAGGGGGCTCCCCTACGAGCAGTACTTC.

Only a few counts were recorded for this clonotype. The V and J genes are TRBV7-9 and TRBJ1-5; 11 bases map to TRBD1. CDR1 and CDR2 (germline): SEHNR, FQNEAQ (reference sequence). The V segment lost 4 bases and the J segment 6 bases; nucleotides outside the gene matches: 5. The CDR3 is 15 amino acids. CDR3 sequence (DNA): TGTGCCAGCAGCTCGGACAGGGGGCTAGGTCAGCCCCAGCATTTT. Amino acid sequence: CASSSDRGLGQPQHF.

This chain joins TRBV12-3 or TRBV12-4 and TRBJ1-5; D is unclear. This CDR3 spans 14 amino acids. V lost 4 bases to trimming and J lost 0 bases, with 7 bases between them. The CDR3 loop is CASSSAYSNQPQHF. The DNA for the CDR3 is TGTGCCAGCAGTTCTGCTTATAGCAATCAGCCCCAGCATTTT.

This clonotype has just a few counts. The chain uses TRBV7-9 and TRBJ2-7; no definite D call. In germline, CDR1 is SEHNR, CDR2 FQNEAQ (reference sequence). The CDR3 consists of 12 residues. With 10 bases removed from V and 2 bases from J, the gap between germline ends came to 12 bases. The chain's CDR3 is CATQRGAYEQYF. The CDR3 coding sequence is TGTGCCACTCAACGAGGCGCCTACGAGCAGTACTTC. The variable domain in full, with the rest retrieved from reference TRBV7-9 and TRBJ2-7, is DTGVSQNPRHKITKRGQNVTFRCDPISEHNRLYWYRQTLGQGPEFLTYFQNEAQLEKSRLLSDRFSAERPKGSFSTLEIQRTEQGDSAMYLCATQRGAYEQYFGPGTRLTVT.

The gene calls are TRBV5-4 and TRBJ2-5, with 7 positions matching TRBD2. This CDR3 comprises 15 residues. Trimming removed 3 bases from V and 5 bases from J; junction bases left unmatched: 10. CDR1 and CDR2 (germline): SGHNT, YYREEE (reference sequence). CDR3 region: CASSSQAGAEETQYF. In DNA, the CDR3 is TGTGCCAGCAGCTCCCAGGCGGGAGCGGAGGAGACCCAGTACTTC.

This clonotype was found a few times. The J gene is TRBJ2-7, the V gene TRBV5-6, with D tentatively TRBD1 or TRBD2 (5 bases each). CDR1 is SGHDT and CDR2 is YYEEEE in the germline V gene. This CDR3 has 15 residues. With 0 bases removed from V and 2 bases from J, the gap between germline ends came to 12 bases. The CDR3 loop is CASSLVAGRTYEQYF. The CDR3 bases are TGTGCCAGCAGCTTGGTAGCAGGGAGAACCTACGAGCAGTACTTC.

This clonotype appeared a few times. The chain joins TRBV25-1 to TRBJ2-5; D ambiguous. Germline assignment: CDR1 MGHDK and CDR2 SYGVNS. This CDR3 is 14 amino acids long. V was pared by 4 bases and J by 5 bases, with 14 bases between. The CDR3 region is CASSVSVLPETQYF. CDR3 bases: TGTGCCAGCAGTGTTTCCGTTTTACCGGAGACCCAGTACTTC.

The table lists this clonotype with a few counts. The genes are TRBV30 and TRBJ2-7, with D uncertain. Between the trimmed V and J ends, which lost 5 bases and 2 bases, there was a span of 19 bases. This CDR3 has 15 amino acids. The germline V gene has CDR1 GTSNPN and CDR2 SVGIG (reference sequence). Here the CDR3 reads CAWLRQSRPPYEQYF. The CDR3 DNA reads as TGTGCCTGGCTCCGCCAGTCCCGGCCGCCCTACGAGCAGTACTTC.

This clonotype occurred many times. This chain links TRBV12-3 or TRBV12-4 with TRBJ2-1, with 11 bases matching TRBD2. The CDR3 is 14 residues long. Trimming removed 2 bases from V and 7 bases from J; junction bases left unmatched: 1. CDR3 in amino acids: CASSLTSGRNEQFF. The CDR3 DNA reads as TGTGCCAGCAGTTTAACTAGCGGGAGAAATGAGCAGTTCTTC.

This clonotype showed up just once. The chain employs TRBV20-1 and TRBJ2-4; 8 nucleotides align to TRBD2. J lost 8 bases, V lost 3 bases, and 6 bases had no gene match. The germline gives CDR1 DFQATT, CDR2 SNEGSKA (reference sequence). The CDR3 has 13 amino acids. The CDR3 protein is CSARFPGGDIQYF. CDR3 coding DNA: TGCAGTGCTAGGTTTCCCGGGGGGGACATTCAGTACTTC.

This sequence joins TRBV20-1 and TRBJ2-7; D not certain. Germline V lookup: CDR1 DFQATT, CDR2 SNEGSKA (reference sequence). V shed 2 bases and J shed 3 bases, with 5 bases lying between them. This CDR3 is 11 amino acids long. The CDR3 reads CSARKGYEQYF. The CDR3 bases are TGCAGTGCTAGAAAGGGCTACGAGCAGTACTTC.